This is a list of T cell receptor beta chains from one sample in a study of T cell responses to AZD1222 COVID-19 vaccine. The protocol was immunoSEQ multiplex PCR, while the TCRdb copy is restricted to in-frame clones and leaves out a portion. The table lists 80,000 or so clones, about 90% of them singletons. Sequencing used peripheral blood, obtained on day 0 of AZD1222 vaccination. Receptor source: an adult in good health. The CDR3 runs from the conserved cysteine through the conserved F or W. The D gene is left open where the match is weak. Size tells how often a clone was seen (once, few, many) or the class of an expanded clone, and some rows leave it out.

>few|TRBJ2-5|-|TRBV3-1/TRBV3-2
TGTGCCAGCAGCCCAGTAGAAGAGACCCAGTACTTC
CASSPVEETQYF
>-|TRBJ2-1|TRBD2|TRBV6-4
TGTGCCAGCAGCCCTAGCGGAACGAATGAGCAGTTCTTC
CASSPSGTNEQFF
>-|TRBJ2-1|TRBD2|TRBV6-5
TGTGCCAGCAGTCCAGCGGGAGGGCCGACAAATGAGCAGTTCTTC
CASSPAGGPTNEQFF
>-|TRBJ1-1|-|TRBV5-1
TGCGCCAGCAGCTTGGGCCAGACCTTGAACACTGAAGCTTTCTTT
CASSLGQTLNTEAFF
>few|TRBJ1-1|-|TRBV7-2
TGTGCCAGCAGCCCCGGGGGGCAGAACACTGAAGCTTTCTTT
CASSPGGQNTEAFF
>-|TRBJ2-7|TRBD2|TRBV7-9
TGTGCCAGCAGCTTAGCGGCCGGGAGGGCCTACGAGCAGTACTTC
CASSLAAGRAYEQYF
>-|TRBJ1-2|-|TRBV6-5
TGTGCCAGCAGCCCCTCGGGGGGATGGTATGGCTACACCTTC
CASSPSGGWYGYTF
>-|TRBJ1-5|-|TRBV11-2
TGTGCCAGCAGCCGACTTGGGGGAAAGACTCAGCCCCAGCATTTT
CASSRLGGKTQPQHF
>-|TRBJ1-1|-|TRBV15
TGTGCCACCAGCAGAGACTCGCGGAACACTGAAGCTTTCTTT
CATSRDSRNTEAFF
>-|TRBJ1-1|-|TRBV7-6
TGTGCCAGCAGCTTACCACCGAGGGGTGTGAACACTGAAGCTTTCTTT
CASSLPPRGVNTEAFF
>-|TRBJ1-1|TRBD1|TRBV7-8
TGTGCCAGCAGCTCCCACAGGGGAACCACTGAAGCTTTCTTT
CASSSHRGTTEAFF
>-|TRBJ1-2|-|TRBV6-5
TGTGCCAGCAGTTACTCGAGAACCAACTATGGCTACACCTTC
CASSYSRTNYGYTF
>-|TRBJ1-4|-|TRBV28
TGTGCCAGCAGTCCCCCCCGGGAAAAACTGTTTTTT
CASSPPREKLFF
>-|TRBJ1-2|-|TRBV12-3/TRBV12-4
TGTGCCAGCAGTCTGACAGGCAACTATGGCTACACCTTC
CASSLTGNYGYTF
>-|TRBJ1-1|-|TRBV5-8
TGTGCCAGCAGCTTGGATCGGGACACTGAAGCTTTCTTT
CASSLDRDTEAFF
>-|TRBJ1-2|TRBD1|TRBV4-1
TGCGCCAGCAGCCTCACCACTAACGAAGTATACAGGGGGCCTGGCTACACCTTC
CASSLTTNEVYRGPGYTF
>-|TRBJ1-4|-|TRBV18
TGTGCCAGCTCACCCTCGACAGGAAGGACGGACGATAATGAAAAACTGTTTTTT
CASSPSTGRTDDNEKLFF
>-|TRBJ1-6|-|TRBV18
TGTGCCAGCTCAACTAGCTCCTATAATTCACCCCTCCACTTT
CASSTSSYNSPLHF
>-|TRBJ1-2|TRBD1|TRBV6-5
TGTGCCAGCAGTTACTCGAGGACAGGGGCTAACTATGGCTACACCTTC
CASSYSRTGANYGYTF
>-|TRBJ1-1|-|TRBV27
TGTGCCAGCAGTTTAGCGGGTCCAGCCTCTCAGAACACTGAAGCTTTCTTT
CASSLAGPASQNTEAFF
>-|TRBJ2-4|-|TRBV3-1/TRBV3-2
TGTGCCAGCAGCCCAAGACAGCCACTAGCCAAAAACATTCAGTACTTC
CASSPRQPLAKNIQYF
>-|TRBJ2-1|TRBD1|TRBV5-1
TGCGCCAGCAGCTTGATCGGGACAGGCTACAATGAGCAGTTCTTC
CASSLIGTGYNEQFF
>-|TRBJ2-7|-|TRBV15
TGTGCCTCGTTCAGGATGCTAAGCTCCTACGAGCAGTACTTC
CASFRMLSSYEQYF
>-|TRBJ2-7|TRBD2|TRBV5-4
TGTGCCAGCAGCTCACTAGCGGGGTCGGTAGGGGAGCAGTACTTC
CASSSLAGSVGEQYF
>-|TRBJ2-5|-|TRBV7-3
TGTGCCAGCAGCCGGATGGACTCGGAGACCCAGTACTTC
CASSRMDSETQYF
>-|TRBJ1-4|-|TRBV5-1
TGCGCCAGCAGCGAGGATGCAACTAATGAAAAACTGTTTTTT
CASSEDATNEKLFF
>few|TRBJ1-1|TRBD1|TRBV10-2
TGCGCCAGCCGACTGTCAGGGACAGCGAACACTGAAGCTTTCTTT
CASRLSGTANTEAFF
>-|TRBJ1-5|-|TRBV19
TGTGCCAGTAGTGTCGCCTGGGTAAGCAATCAGCCCCAGCATTTT
CASSVAWVSNQPQHF
>-|TRBJ1-1|-|TRBV12-5
TGTGCTAGTGGTTGGGGGGAAGACACTGAAGCTTTCTTT
CASGWGEDTEAFF
>-|TRBJ1-3|-|TRBV19
TGTGCCAGTAATAACCTCTCTGGAAACACCATATATTTT
CASNNLSGNTIYF
>-|TRBJ1-6|TRBD1|TRBV18
TGTGCCAGCTCACGGGACAGACTTAATTCACCCCTCCACTTT
CASSRDRLNSPLHF
>once|TRBJ1-2|-|TRBV27
TGTGCCAGCAGTCGCACGACACCCAGAGACTATGGCTACACCTTC
CASSRTTPRDYGYTF
>-|TRBJ1-5|TRBD1|TRBV2
TGTGCCAGCAGTGGGCAAGACAGGGGCCCATGGCCCCAGCATTTT
CASSGQDRGPWPQHF
>-|TRBJ1-1|-|TRBV5-1
TGCGCCAGCAGCTTGGAGGTGGGCTTGAACACTGAAGCTTTCTTT
CASSLEVGLNTEAFF
>-|TRBJ1-1|-|TRBV6-5
TGTGCCAGCACCTCTCCCAGGGACACTGAAGCTTTCTTT
CASTSPRDTEAFF
>-|TRBJ1-1|-|TRBV6-5
TGTGCCAGCAGTTACTCTGTAGGGATTTCAACTGAAGCTTTCTTT
CASSYSVGISTEAFF
>-|TRBJ1-1|-|TRBV5-1
TGCGCCAGCAGCGTTCAGGGGTGGACTGAAGCTTTCTTT
CASSVQGWTEAFF
>-|TRBJ2-2|-|TRBV3-1/TRBV3-2
TGTGCCAGCAGCCAAGGGGTCTCCACCGGGGAGCTGTTTTTT
CASSQGVSTGELFF
>-|TRBJ2-3|TRBD2|TRBV6-2/TRBV6-3
TGTGCCAGCAGTTACTCTCCGCGCGCGGGGGCAGATACGCAGTATTTT
CASSYSPRAGADTQYF
>-|TRBJ1-3|-|TRBV3-1/TRBV3-2
TGTGCCAGCAGCCCGTCCTTCTCTGGAAACACCATATATTTT
CASSPSFSGNTIYF
>-|TRBJ2-1|-|TRBV6-6
TGTGCCAGCGAATCTCACAGCCGGGTCGATGAGCAGTTCTTC
CASESHSRVDEQFF
>-|TRBJ2-7|TRBD2|TRBV9
TGTGCCAGCAGCCCAGGGGGGACTAGCGGGAGGGCCTCCGAGCAGTACTTC
CASSPGGTSGRASEQYF
>-|TRBJ1-2|-|TRBV19
TGTGCCAGTAGTCCCCGGGACAACTATGGCTACACCTTC
CASSPRDNYGYTF
>-|TRBJ1-5|-|TRBV6-6
TGTGCCAGCAGTTACCGGGATTATAGCAATCAGCCCCAGCATTTT
CASSYRDYSNQPQHF
>-|TRBJ2-1|TRBD2|TRBV7-2
TGTGCCAGCAGCTTAGCAAGAAGGGGGACTAGAGTAAGCTCCTACAATGAGCAGTTCTTC
CASSLARRGTRVSSYNEQFF
>-|TRBJ1-1|-|TRBV7-5
TGTGCCGGCGACAGTGAAGCTTTCTTT
CAGDSEAFF
>-|TRBJ2-1|TRBD1|TRBV6-1
TGTGCCAGCAGTGAAAAGAGGATCCGGGACAGGGATAATGAGCAGTTCTTC
CASSEKRIRDRDNEQFF